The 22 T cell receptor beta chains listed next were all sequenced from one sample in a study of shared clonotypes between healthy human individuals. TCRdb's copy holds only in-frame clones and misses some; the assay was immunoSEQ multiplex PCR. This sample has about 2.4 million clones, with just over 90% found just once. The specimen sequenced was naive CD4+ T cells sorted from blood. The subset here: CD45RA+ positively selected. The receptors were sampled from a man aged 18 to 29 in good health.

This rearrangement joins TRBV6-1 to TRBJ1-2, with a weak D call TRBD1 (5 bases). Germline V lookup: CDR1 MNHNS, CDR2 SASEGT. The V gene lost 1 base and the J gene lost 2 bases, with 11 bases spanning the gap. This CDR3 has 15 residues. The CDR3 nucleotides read TGTGCCAGCAGTGAAGAGACAGTTTTCAACTATGGCTACACCTTC. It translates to CASSEETVFNYGYTF.

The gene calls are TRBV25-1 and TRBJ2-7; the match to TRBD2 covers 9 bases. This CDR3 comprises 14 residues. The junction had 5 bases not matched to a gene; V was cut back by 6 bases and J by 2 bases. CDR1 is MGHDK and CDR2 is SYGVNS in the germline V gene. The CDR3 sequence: CASSLAGATYEQYF. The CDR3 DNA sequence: TGTGCCAGCAGCTTAGCGGGAGCGACCTACGAGCAGTACTTC.

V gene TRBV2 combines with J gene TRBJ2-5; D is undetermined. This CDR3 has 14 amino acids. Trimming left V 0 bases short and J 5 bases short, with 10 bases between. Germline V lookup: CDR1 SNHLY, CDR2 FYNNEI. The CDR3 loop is CASSEANAWETQYF. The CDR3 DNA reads TGTGCCAGCAGTGAAGCGAACGCCTGGGAGACCCAGTACTTC.

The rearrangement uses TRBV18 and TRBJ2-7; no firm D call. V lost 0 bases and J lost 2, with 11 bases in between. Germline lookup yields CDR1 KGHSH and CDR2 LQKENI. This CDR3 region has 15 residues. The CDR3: CASSPPMTQTYEQYF. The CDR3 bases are TGTGCCAGCTCACCACCGATGACCCAGACCTACGAGCAGTACTTC.

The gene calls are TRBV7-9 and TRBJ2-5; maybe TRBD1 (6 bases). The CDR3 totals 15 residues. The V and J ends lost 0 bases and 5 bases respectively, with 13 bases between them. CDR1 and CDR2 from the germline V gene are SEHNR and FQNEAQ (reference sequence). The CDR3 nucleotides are TGTGCCAGCAGCTTAGCGCAGGGGATGGGGGAGACCCAGTACTTC. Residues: CASSLAQGMGETQYF.

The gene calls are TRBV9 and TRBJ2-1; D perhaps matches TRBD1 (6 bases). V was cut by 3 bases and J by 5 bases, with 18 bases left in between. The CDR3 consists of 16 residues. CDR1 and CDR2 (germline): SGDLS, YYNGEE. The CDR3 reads CASSDSQGLTNNEQFF. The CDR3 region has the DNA TGTGCCAGCAGCGATTCACAGGGATTGACGAACAATGAGCAGTTCTTC.

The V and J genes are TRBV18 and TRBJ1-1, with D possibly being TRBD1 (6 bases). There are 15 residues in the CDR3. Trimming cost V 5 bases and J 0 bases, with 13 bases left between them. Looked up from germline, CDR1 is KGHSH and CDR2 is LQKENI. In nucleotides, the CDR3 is TGTGCCAGCTCATCGCCAGGGGTCATGAACACTGAAGCTTTCTTT. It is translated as CASSSPGVMNTEAFF.

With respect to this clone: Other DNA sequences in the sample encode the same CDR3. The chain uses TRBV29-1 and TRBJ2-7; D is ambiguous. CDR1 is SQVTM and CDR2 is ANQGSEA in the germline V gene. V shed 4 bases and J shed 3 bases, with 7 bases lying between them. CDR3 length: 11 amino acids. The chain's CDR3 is CSVVGSYEQYF. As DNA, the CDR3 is TGCAGCGTTGTGGGTAGCTACGAGCAGTACTTC.

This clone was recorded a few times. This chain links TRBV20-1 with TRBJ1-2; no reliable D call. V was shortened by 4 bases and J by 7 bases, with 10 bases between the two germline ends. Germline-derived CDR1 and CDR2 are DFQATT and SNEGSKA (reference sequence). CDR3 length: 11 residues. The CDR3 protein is CSATTAGGYTF. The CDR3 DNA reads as TGCAGTGCTACCACCGCCGGTGGCTACACCTTC.

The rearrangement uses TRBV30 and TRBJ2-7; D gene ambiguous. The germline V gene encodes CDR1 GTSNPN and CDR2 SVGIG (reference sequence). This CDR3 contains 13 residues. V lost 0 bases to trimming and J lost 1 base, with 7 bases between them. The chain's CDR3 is CAWSVRLSYEQYF. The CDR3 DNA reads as TGTGCCTGGAGTGTTCGGTTGTCCTACGAGCAGTACTTC. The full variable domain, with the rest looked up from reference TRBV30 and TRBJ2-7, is SQTIHQWPATLVQPVGSPLSLECTVEGTSNPNLYWYRQAAGRGLQLLFYSVGIGQISSEVPQNLSASRPQDRQFILSSKKLLLSDSGFYLCAWSVRLSYEQYFGPGTRLTVT.

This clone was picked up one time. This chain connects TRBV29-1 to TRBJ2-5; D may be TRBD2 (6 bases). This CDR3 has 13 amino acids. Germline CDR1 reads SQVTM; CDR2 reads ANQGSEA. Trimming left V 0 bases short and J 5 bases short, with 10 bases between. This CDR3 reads CSVEEGRGETQYF. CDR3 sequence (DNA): TGCAGCGTTGAAGAAGGACGGGGGGAGACCCAGTACTTC.

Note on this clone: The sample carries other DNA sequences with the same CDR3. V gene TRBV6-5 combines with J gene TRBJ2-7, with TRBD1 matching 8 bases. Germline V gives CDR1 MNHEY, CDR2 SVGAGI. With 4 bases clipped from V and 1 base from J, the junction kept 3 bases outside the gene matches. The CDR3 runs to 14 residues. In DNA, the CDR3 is TGTGCCAGCAGTTCCGGGACAGGTTCCTACGAGCAGTACTTC. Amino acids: CASSSGTGSYEQYF.

CDR3 sequence: CASSDTNSGGWGETQYF. CDR3 sequence (DNA): TGTGCCAGCAGTGACACGAACAGCGGGGGCTGGGGAGAGACCCAGTACTTC. The chain combines TRBV25-1 with TRBJ2-5, with 8 bases identical to TRBD2. The CDR3 runs to 17 residues. Germline trimming cut 3 bases from V and 4 bases from J; bases unmatched to any gene: 13. Looked up from germline, CDR1 is MGHDK and CDR2 is SYGVNS.

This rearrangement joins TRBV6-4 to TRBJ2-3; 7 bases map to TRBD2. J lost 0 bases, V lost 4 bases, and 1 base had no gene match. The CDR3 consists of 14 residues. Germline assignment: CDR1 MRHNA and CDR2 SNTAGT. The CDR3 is CASSASGSTDTQYF. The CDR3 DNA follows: TGTGCCAGCAGTGCTAGCGGAAGCACAGATACGCAGTATTTT.

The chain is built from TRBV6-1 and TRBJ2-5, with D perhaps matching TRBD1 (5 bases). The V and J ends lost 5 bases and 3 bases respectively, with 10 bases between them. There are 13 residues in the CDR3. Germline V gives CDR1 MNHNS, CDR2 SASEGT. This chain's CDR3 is CASSTPGKETQYF. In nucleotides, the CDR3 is TGTGCCAGCAGTACCCCAGGGAAAGAGACCCAGTACTTC.

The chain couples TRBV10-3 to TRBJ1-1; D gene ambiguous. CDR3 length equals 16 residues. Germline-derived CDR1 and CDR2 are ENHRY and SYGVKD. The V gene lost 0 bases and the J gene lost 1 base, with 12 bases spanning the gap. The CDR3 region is CAISESIAGSNTEAFF. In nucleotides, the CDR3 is TGTGCCATCAGTGAGTCGATAGCGGGCTCGAACACTGAAGCTTTCTTT.

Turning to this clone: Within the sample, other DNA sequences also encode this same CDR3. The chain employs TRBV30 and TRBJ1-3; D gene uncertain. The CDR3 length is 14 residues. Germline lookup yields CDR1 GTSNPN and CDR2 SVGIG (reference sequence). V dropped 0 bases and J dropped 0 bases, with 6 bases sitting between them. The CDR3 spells CAWSVLSSGNTIYF. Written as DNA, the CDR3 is TGTGCCTGGAGTGTACTCAGCTCTGGAAACACCATATATTTT.

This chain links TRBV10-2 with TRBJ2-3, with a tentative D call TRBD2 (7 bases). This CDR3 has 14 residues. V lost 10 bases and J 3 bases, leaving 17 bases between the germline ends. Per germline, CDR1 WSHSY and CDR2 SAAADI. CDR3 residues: CATRRGGGTDTQYF. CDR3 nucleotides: TGCGCCACCAGGAGGGGGGGCGGAACAGATACGCAGTATTTT.

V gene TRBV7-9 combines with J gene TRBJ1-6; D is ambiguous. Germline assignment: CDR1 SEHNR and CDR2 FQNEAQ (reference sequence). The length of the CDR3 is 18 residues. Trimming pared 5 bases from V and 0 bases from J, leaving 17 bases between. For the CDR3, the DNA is TGTGCCAGCAGCCCCTCCTATTCGCGGGACTCCTATAATTCACCCCTCCACTTT. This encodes CASSPSYSRDSYNSPLHF.

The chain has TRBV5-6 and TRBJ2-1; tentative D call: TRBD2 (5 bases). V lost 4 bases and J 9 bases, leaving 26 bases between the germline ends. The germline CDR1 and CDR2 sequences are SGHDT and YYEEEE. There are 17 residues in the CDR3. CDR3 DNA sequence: TGTGCCAGCAGCCTTAGAAGACCCACAAGAAGAGAGGGTGAGCAGTTCTTC. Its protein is CASSLRRPTRREGEQFF.

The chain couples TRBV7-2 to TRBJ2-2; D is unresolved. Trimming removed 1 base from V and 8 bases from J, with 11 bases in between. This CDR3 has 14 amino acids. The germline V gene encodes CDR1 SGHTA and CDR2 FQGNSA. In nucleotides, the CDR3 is TGTGCCAGCAGCTTAGAGCCCCTACGTGGGGAGCTGTTTTTT. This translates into CASSLEPLRGELFF.

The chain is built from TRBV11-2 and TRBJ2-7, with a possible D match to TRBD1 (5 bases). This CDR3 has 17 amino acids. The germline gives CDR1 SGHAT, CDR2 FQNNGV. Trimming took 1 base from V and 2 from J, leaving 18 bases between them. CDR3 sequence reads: CASSLGDWYGATYEQYF. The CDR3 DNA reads TGTGCCAGCAGCTTAGGCGATTGGTATGGGGCAACCTACGAGCAGTACTTC.